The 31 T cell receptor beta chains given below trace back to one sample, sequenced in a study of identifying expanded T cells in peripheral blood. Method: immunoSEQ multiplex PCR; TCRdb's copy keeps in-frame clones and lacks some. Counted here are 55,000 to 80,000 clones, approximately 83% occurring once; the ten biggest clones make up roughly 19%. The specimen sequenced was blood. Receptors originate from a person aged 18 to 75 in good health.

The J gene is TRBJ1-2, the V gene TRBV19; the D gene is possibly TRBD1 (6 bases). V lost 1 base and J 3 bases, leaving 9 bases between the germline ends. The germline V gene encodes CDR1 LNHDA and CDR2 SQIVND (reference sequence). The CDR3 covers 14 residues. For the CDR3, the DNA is TGTGCCAGTAGTATAGGGGGACAAGACTATGGCTACACCTTC. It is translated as CASSIGGQDYGYTF.

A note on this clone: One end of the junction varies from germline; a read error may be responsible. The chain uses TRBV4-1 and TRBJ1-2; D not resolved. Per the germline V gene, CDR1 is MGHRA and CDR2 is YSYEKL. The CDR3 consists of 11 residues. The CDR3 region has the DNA TGCGCCAGCAGCCAACTGGGCCCGCTTGCCTTC. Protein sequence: CASSQLGPLAF.

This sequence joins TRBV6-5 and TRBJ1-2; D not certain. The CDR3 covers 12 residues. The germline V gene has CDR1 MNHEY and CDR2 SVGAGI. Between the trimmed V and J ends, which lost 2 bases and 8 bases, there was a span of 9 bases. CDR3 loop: CASSYTGRGYTF. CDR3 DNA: TGTGCCAGCAGTTACACTGGACGGGGCTACACCTTC.

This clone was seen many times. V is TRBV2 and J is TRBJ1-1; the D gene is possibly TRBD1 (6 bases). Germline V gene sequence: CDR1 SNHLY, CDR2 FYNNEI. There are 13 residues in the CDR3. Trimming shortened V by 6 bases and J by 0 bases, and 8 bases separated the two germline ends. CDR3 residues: CASRAGVNTEAFF. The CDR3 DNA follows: TGTGCCAGCAGGGCAGGGGTGAACACTGAAGCTTTCTTT.

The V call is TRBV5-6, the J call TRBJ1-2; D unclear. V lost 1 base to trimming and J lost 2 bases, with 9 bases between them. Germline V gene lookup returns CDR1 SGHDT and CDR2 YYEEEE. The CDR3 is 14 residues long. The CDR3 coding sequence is TGTGCCAGCAGCTTGTTCAGGAGCAACTATGGCTACACCTTC. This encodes CASSLFRSNYGYTF.

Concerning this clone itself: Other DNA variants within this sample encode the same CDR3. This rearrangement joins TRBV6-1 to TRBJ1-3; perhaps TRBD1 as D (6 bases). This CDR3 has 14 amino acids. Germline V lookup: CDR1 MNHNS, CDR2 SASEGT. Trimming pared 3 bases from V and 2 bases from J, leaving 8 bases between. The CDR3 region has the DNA TGTGCCAGCAGTGAGAGGGGGGCTGGAAACACCATATATTTT. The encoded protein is CASSERGAGNTIYF.

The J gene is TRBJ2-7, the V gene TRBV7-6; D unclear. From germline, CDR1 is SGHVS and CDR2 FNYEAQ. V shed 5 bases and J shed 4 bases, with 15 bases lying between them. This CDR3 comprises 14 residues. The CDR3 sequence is CASSPSPLGYEQYF. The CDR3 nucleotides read TGTGCCAGCAGCCCTAGTCCTCTAGGGTACGAGCAGTACTTC.

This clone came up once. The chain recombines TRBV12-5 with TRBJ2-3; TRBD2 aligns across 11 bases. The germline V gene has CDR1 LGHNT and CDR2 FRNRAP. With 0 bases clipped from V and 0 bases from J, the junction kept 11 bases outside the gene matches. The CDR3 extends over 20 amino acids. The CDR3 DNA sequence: TGTGCTAGTGGTTTGGTAACTAGCGGGGGCTTCGGATCTAGCACAGATACGCAGTATTTT. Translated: CASGLVTSGGFGSSTDTQYF. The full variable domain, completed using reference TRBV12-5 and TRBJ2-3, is DARVTQTPRHKVTEMGQEVTMRCQPILGHNTVFWYRQTMMQGLELLAYFRNRAPLDDSGMPKDRFSAEMPDATLATLKIQPSEPRDSAVYFCASGLVTSGGFGSSTDTQYFGPGTRLTVL.

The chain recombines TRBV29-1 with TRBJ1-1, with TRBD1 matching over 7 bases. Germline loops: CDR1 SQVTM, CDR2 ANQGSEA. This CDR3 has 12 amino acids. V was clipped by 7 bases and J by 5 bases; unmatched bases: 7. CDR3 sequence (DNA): TGCAGCGCTGACAGGGTAGGGACTGAAGCTTTCTTT. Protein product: CSADRVGTEAFF.

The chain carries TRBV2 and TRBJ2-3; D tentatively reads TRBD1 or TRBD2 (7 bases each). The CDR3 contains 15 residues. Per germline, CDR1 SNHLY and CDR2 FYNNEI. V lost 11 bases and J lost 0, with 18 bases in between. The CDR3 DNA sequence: TGTGCCGGCACCGGGGAGGGGGCTAGCACAGATACGCAGTATTTT. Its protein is CAGTGEGASTDTQYF.

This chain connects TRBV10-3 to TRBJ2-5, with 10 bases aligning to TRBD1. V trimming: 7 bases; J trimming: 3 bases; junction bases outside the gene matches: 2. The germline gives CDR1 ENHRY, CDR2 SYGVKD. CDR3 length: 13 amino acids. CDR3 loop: CAIKGQGKETQYF. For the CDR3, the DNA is TGTGCCATCAAGGGACAGGGGAAAGAGACCCAGTACTTC.

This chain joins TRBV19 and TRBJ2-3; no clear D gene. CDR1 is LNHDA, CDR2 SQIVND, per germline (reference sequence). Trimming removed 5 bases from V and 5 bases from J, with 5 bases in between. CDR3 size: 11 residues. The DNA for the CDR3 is TGTGCCAGTAGTGAAAGAGATACGCAGTATTTT. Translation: CASSERDTQYF.

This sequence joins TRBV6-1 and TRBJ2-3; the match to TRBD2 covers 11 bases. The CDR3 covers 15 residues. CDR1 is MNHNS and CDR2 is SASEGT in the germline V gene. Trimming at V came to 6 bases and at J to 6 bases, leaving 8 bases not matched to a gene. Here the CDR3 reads CASSMLAGGADTQYF. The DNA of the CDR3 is TGTGCCAGCAGCATGCTAGCGGGGGGAGCGGATACGCAGTATTTT.

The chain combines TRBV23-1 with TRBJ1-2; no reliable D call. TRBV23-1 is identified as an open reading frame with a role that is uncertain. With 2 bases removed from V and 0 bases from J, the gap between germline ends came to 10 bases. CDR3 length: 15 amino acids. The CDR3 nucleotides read TGCGCCAGCAGTCAACCCACAAGAGCTAACTATGGCTACACCTTC. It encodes CASSQPTRANYGYTF.

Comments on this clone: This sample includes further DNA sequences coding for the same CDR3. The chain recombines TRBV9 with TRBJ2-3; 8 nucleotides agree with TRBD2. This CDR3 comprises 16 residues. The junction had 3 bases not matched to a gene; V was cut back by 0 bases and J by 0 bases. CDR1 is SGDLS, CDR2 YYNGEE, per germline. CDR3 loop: CASSVETGGSTDTQYF. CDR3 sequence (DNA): TGTGCCAGCAGCGTAGAGACGGGGGGGAGCACAGATACGCAGTATTTT.

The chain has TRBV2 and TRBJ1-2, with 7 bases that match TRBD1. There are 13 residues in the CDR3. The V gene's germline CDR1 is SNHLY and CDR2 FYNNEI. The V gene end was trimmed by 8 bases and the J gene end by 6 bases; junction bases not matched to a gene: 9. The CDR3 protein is CASVLGQINGYTF. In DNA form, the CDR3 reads TGTGCCAGCGTCTTGGGACAGATAAATGGCTACACCTTC. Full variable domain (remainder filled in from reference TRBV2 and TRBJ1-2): EPEVTQTPSHQVTQMGQEVILRCVPISNHLYFYWYRQILGQKVEFLVSFYNNEISEKSEIFDDQFSVERPDGSNFTLKIRSTKLEDSAMYFCASVLGQINGYTFGSGTRLTVV.

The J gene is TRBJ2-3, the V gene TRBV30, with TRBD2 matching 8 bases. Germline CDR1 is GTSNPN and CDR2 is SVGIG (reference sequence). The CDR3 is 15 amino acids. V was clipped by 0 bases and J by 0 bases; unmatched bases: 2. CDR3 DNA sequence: TGTGCCTGGAGTGTAATAGCGGGGAGCACAGATACGCAGTATTTT. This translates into CAWSVIAGSTDTQYF.

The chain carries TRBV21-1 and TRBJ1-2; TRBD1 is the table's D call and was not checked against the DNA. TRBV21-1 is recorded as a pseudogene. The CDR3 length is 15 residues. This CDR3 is CASPGQGPLGYGYTF. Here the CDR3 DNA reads TGTGCCAGTCCTGGACAGGGGCCCCTAGGTTATGGCTACACCTTC.

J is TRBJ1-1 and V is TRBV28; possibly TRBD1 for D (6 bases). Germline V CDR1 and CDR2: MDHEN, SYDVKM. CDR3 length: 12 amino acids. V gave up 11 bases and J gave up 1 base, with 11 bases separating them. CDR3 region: CALAGANTEAFF. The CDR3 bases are TGTGCCTTGGCGGGGGCGAACACTGAAGCTTTCTTT.

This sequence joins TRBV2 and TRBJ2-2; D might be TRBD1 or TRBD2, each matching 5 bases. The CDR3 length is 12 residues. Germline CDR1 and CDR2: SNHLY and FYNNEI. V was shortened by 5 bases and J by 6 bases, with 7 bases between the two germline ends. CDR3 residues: CASSLGAGELFF. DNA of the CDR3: TGTGCCAGCAGTCTGGGGGCCGGGGAGCTGTTTTTT.

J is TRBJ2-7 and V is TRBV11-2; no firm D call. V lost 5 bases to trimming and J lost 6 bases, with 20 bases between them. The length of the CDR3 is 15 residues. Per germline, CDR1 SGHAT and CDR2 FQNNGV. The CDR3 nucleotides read TGTGCCAGCAGCGACCGATCGGCGAGAGAACGCGAGCAGTACGTC. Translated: CASSDRSAREREQYV.

Written as DNA, the CDR3 is TGTGCCCCGCTTGTGTGGCGGTCCCTCAGGGAGTACTTC. Protein product: CAPLVWRSLREYF. The chain joins TRBV21-1 to TRBJ2-5; the table's D call of TRBD1 was not tested on the DNA. TRBV21-1 is tagged as a pseudogene. This CDR3 comprises 13 residues.

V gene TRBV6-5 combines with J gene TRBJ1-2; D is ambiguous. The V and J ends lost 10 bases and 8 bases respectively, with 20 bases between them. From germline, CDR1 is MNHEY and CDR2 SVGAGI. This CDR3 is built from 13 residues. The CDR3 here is CATSGSRDLGYTF. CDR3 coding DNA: TGTGCCACGTCTGGGAGCCGCGACCTGGGCTACACCTTC.

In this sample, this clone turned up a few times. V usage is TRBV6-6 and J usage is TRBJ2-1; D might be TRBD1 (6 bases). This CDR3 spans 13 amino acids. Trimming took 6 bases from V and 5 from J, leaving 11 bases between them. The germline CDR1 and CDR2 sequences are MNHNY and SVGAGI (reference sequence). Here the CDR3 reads CASSQDSHNEQFF. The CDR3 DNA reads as TGTGCCAGCAGCCAGGACAGCCACAATGAGCAGTTCTTC.

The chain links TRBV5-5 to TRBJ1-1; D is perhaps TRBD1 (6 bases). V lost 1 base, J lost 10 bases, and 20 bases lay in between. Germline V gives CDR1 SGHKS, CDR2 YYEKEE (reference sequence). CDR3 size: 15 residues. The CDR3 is CASSLNKGGEGRAFF. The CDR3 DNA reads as TGTGCCAGCAGCTTGAATAAGGGGGGTGAAGGAAGAGCTTTCTTT.

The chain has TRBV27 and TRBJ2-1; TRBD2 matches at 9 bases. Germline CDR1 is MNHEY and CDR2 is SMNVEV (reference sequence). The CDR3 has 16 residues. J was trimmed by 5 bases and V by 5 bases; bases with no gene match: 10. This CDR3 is CASSPRVAGVNNEQFF. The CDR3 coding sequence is TGTGCCAGCAGTCCCCGGGTAGCGGGAGTTAACAATGAGCAGTTCTTC.

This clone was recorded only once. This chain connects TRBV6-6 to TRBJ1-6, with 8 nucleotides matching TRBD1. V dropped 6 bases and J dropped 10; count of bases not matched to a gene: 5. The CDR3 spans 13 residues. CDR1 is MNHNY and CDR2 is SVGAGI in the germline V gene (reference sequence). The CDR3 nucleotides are TGTGCCAGCAGGAGACAGGGGACGTCACCCCTCCACTTT. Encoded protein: CASRRQGTSPLHF.

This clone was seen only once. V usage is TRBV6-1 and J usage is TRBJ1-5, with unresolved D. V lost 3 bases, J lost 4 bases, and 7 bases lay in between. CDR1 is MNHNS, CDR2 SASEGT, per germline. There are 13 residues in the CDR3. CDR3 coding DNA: TGTGCCAGCAGTGACGACCAAAATCAGCCCCAGCATTTT. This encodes CASSDDQNQPQHF.

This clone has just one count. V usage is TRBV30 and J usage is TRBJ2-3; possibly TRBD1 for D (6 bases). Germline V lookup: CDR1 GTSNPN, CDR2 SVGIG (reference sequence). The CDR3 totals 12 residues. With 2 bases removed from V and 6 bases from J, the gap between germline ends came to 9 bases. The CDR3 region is CAWSQGGDTQYF. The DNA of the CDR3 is TGTGCCTGGAGTCAAGGGGGTGATACGCAGTATTTT.

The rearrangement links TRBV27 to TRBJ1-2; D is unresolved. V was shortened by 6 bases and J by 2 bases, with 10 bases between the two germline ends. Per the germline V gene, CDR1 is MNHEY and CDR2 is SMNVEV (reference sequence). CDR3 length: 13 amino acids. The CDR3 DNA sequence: TGTGCCAGCAGCGAGAACGGAAACTATGGCTACACCTTC. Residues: CASSENGNYGYTF.

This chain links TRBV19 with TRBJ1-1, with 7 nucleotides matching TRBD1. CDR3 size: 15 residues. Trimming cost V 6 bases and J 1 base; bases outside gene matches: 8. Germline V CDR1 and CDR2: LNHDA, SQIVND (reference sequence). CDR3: CASSVGDRANTEAFF. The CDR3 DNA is TGTGCCAGTAGCGTGGGCGACAGGGCGAACACTGAAGCTTTCTTT.